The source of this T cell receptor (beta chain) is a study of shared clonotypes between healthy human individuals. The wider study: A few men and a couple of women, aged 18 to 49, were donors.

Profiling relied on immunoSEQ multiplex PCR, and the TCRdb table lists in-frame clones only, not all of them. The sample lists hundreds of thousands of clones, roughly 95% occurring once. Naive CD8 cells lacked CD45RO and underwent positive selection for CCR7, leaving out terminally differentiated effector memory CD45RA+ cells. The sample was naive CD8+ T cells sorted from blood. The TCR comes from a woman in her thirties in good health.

The CDR3 loop is CASSEGQGFEQYF. The CDR3 region has the DNA TGTGCCAGCAGTGAAGGACAGGGCTTCGAGCAGTACTTC. The V gene is TRBV6-1, the J gene TRBJ2-7; 7 bases fit TRBD1. This CDR3 comprises 13 residues. The ends lost 1 base at V and 6 bases at J; junction bases unmatched: 3. Germline lookup yields CDR1 MNHNS and CDR2 SASEGT.